This T cell receptor (beta chain) is drawn from a study of metastatic and nonmetastatic thyroid tumors. On the study more broadly: Repertoires from malignant and benign thyroid patients were compared across blood and tumor or nodule tissue.

Original data processing: Researchers built a distant-metastasis classifier for papillary thyroid cancer that drew on CDR3 differences across clinicopathological groups. TCRdb re-called the PCR reads via MiXCR. TCRdb, rather than the study authors, made the V and J calls. This table holds tens of thousands of clones, about 45% found once. The CDR3 extends over 15 amino acids. With 2 bases clipped from V and 2 bases from J, the junction kept 1 base outside the gene matches. Germline V gene data show CDR1 as MNHEY and CDR2 as SVGEGT. Findings and limits, study-wide: Reportedly, malignant thyroid tumors had significantly higher TCR beta diversity than benign nodules, in blood and tumor.

As for this clone: Its antigen remains unknown.

Ahead of thyroid surgery, no patient had received treatment of any kind. Input material: tumor tissue. V usage is TRBV6-2 or TRBV6-3 and J usage is TRBJ2-3, with 10 bases identical to TRBD2. The sequence was obtained from a male donor with papillary thyroid cancer or a benign thyroid nodule (not recorded which). Some clones in this sample may be carry-over from other donors' samples. In DNA, the CDR3 is TGTGCCAGCAGTTACGGACTAGCGGTCACAGATACGCAGTATTTT. Its protein is CASSYGLAVTDTQYF.